The clone carrying this T cell receptor (beta chain) was observed a few times. This entry belongs to a study of OX40 agonist ivuxolimab in advanced cancers. Study background: The study treated patients with ivuxolimab, an agonistic anti-OX40 (CD134) antibody.

The germline CDR1 and CDR2 sequences are SGHVS and FQNEAQ. The CDR3 length is 16 residues. Trimming took 5 bases from V and 4 from J; bases not matched to a gene: 8. Some clones are missing from TCRdb's copy, which holds only in-frame ones; the method was immunoSEQ multiplex PCR. The data hold approximately 58,000 clones, with 82% observed a single time. The sample in question was CD4+ or CD8+ T cells sorted from blood, obtained in a trial of the OX40 agonist ivuxolimab. The sequence derives from an adult with an advanced solid tumor such as melanoma, head and neck, liver or kidney cancer. This chain joins TRBV7-8 and TRBJ2-2; 9 bases agree with TRBD2. In nucleotides, the CDR3 is TGTGCCAGCAGCCTTATTCAGCGGGGGGTCACCGGGGAGCTGTTTTTT. Translation gives CASSLIQRGVTGELFF.